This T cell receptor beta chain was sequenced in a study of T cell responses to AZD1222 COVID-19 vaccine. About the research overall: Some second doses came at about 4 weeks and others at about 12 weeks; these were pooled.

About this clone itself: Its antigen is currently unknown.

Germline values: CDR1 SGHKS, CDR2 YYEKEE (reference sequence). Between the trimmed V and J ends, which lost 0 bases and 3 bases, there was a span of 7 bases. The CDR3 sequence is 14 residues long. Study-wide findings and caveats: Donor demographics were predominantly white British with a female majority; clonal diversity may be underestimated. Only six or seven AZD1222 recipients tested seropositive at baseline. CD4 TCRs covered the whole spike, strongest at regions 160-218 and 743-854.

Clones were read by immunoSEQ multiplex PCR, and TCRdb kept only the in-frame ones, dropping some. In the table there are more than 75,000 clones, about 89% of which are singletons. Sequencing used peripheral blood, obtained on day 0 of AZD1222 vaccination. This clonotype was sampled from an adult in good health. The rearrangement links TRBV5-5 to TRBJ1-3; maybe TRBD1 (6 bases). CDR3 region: CASSLEGGGNTIYF. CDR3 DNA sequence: TGTGCCAGCAGCTTGGAGGGGGGTGGAAACACCATATATTTT. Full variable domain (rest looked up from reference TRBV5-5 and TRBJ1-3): DAGVTQSPTHLIKTRGQQVTLRCSPISGHKSVSWYQQVLGQGPQFIFQYYEKEERGRGNFPDRFSARQFPNYSSELNVNALLLGDSALYLCASSLEGGGNTIYFGEGSWLTVV.